In its sample, the clone carrying this T cell receptor beta chain was seen once. Trimming removed 1 base at V and 0 bases at J, with 9 bases between. The CDR3 is 15 residues long. CDR1 is SGHAT and CDR2 is FQNNGV in the germline V gene. This sample was taken from a study of PD-L1 blockade in urothelial cancer. For the study at large: Samples of blood were analyzed 3 weeks (second dose) and 6 weeks after treatment start.

Profiling relied on immunoSEQ multiplex PCR, and the TCRdb table lists in-frame clones only, not all of them. The table lists about 38,000 clones, roughly 90% of them singletons, with approximately 8% in the top ten. This sequence was found in a man in his 70s with urothelial cancer. Sequencing used PBMCs, obtained around atezolizumab (anti-PD-L1) treatment. V usage is TRBV11-2 and J usage is TRBJ1-1; D gene ambiguous. The CDR3 here is CASSLALVMNTEAFF. For the CDR3, the DNA is TGTGCCAGCAGCTTAGCGCTAGTAATGAACACTGAAGCTTTCTTT.